One and the same sample provided the 30 T cell receptor beta chains below, sequenced in a study of T cell changes during pregnancy in multiple sclerosis. The assay was immunoSEQ multiplex PCR, and TCRdb's table has in-frame clones only and misses some. Here the sample spans 65,000 to 85,000 clones, about 90% being singletons. The sample consisted of peripheral blood, taken after pregnancy. These receptors were collected from a female donor in good health, enrolled as a control in a pregnancy study.

The rearrangement joins TRBV6-1 to TRBJ2-5, with TRBD2 identical over 14 bases. This CDR3 comprises 15 residues. With 6 bases clipped from V and 7 bases from J, the junction kept 7 bases outside the gene matches. Germline-derived CDR1 and CDR2 are MNHNS and SASEGT. CDR3 in DNA: TGTGCCAGCAGGGGGGGGACTAGCGGGAGTGGGACCCAGTACTTC. Protein: CASRGGTSGSGTQYF.

The chain has TRBV19 and TRBJ1-5; 10 bases are shared with TRBD1. CDR1 LNHDA and CDR2 SQIVND come from the germline V gene (reference sequence). V shed 5 bases and J 10 bases; nucleotides not matched to a gene: 8. This CDR3 spans 14 amino acids. CDR3 DNA: TGTGCCAGTAGTGAGGACAGGGGGAGGGGACCCCAGCATTTT. It specifies CASSEDRGRGPQHF. The whole variable domain, remainder taken from reference TRBV19 and TRBJ1-5, is DGGITQSPKYLFRKEGQNVTLSCEQNLNHDAMYWYRQDPGQGLRLIYYSQIVNDFQKGDIAEGYSVSREKKESFPLTVTSAQKNPTAFYLCASSEDRGRGPQHFGDGTRLSIL.

J is TRBJ2-1 and V is TRBV5-1; 9 bases agree with TRBD1. The CDR3 contains 11 residues. CDR1 is SGHRS, CDR2 YFSETQ, per germline. V gave up 4 bases and J gave up 15 bases; unmatched junction bases: 5. The CDR3 sequence: CASSRGDRVFF. Written as DNA, the CDR3 is TGCGCCAGCAGCCGGGGGGACAGGGTGTTCTTC.

Remarks on this clone: Germline and junction disagree at one end, which may indicate a read error. The chain couples TRBV7-7 to TRBJ2-2; D possibly corresponds to TRBD1 (6 bases). From germline, CDR1 is SSHAT and CDR2 FNYEAQ (reference sequence). The CDR3 sequence is 16 residues long. This chain's CDR3 is CASSSPGQGSGGELFF. Here the CDR3 DNA reads TGTGCTAGCAGCTCGCCGGGACAAGGATCGGGCGGGGAGCTGTTTTTT.

This chain uses TRBV11-3 with TRBJ1-1; D is possibly TRBD1 (5 bases). V was pared by 0 bases and J by 0 bases, with 8 bases between. The CDR3 is 15 residues long. Germline V gene data show CDR1 as SGHNT and CDR2 as YENEEA. The CDR3 spells CASSLDQGVNTEAFF. The CDR3 DNA follows: TGTGCCAGCAGCTTAGATCAAGGGGTGAACACTGAAGCTTTCTTT.

The rearrangement uses TRBV5-5 and TRBJ1-2; tentatively, D is TRBD1 (5 bases). The V gene's germline CDR1 is SGHKS and CDR2 YYEKEE (reference sequence). The CDR3 extends over 14 amino acids. Trimming cost V 0 bases and J 8 bases, with 14 bases left between them. CDR3 in amino acids: CASSLGVQGSGYTF. CDR3 in DNA: TGTGCCAGCAGCTTGGGGGTCCAGGGCAGCGGCTACACCTTC.

The V gene is TRBV11-2, the J gene TRBJ2-3, with a possible D match to TRBD1 (5 bases). This CDR3 is built from 12 residues. Germline V gene data show CDR1 as SGHAT and CDR2 as FQNNGV. Trimming took 1 base from V and 9 from J, leaving 8 bases between them. The CDR3 DNA sequence: TGTGCCAGCAGCTTAGGACAGATGACGCAGTATTTT. It yields the protein CASSLGQMTQYF.

The CDR3 sequence is CASSLSHRAYEQYF. As DNA, the CDR3 is TGTGCCAGCAGTTTATCACACAGGGCGTACGAGCAGTACTTC. V gene TRBV27 combines with J gene TRBJ2-7; tentatively, D is TRBD1 (6 bases). Germline CDR1 MNHEY, CDR2 SMNVEV (reference sequence). The CDR3 is made up of 14 amino acids. V was shortened by 0 bases and J by 4 bases, with 10 bases between the two germline ends.

The chain carries TRBV4-1 and TRBJ1-1; 7 nucleotides match TRBD1. Germline V gene sequence: CDR1 MGHRA, CDR2 YSYEKL. V gave up 1 base and J gave up 1 base; unmatched junction bases: 12. CDR3 size: 18 residues. CDR3 nucleotide sequence: TGCGCCAGCAGCCAAGGTCAAGGGGGCTCAGGGGGGAACACTGAAGCTTTCTTT. Its translation is CASSQGQGGSGGNTEAFF.

V gene TRBV19 combines with J gene TRBJ1-1; 9 positions agree with TRBD1. Germline-derived CDR1 and CDR2 are LNHDA and SQIVND (reference sequence). The CDR3 has 15 amino acids. V shed 4 bases, J shed 1 base, and the junction held 4 bases outside the gene matches. Written as DNA, the CDR3 is TGTGCCAGTAGTAGAGGACAGGGGCCGAACACTGAAGCTTTCTTT. Its protein product is CASSRGQGPNTEAFF.

The rearrangement joins TRBV2 to TRBJ2-5, with 14 bases matching TRBD2. Looked up from germline, CDR1 is SNHLY and CDR2 is FYNNEI. The CDR3 consists of 16 residues. Germline trimming cut 2 bases from V and 4 bases from J; bases unmatched to any gene: 3. The CDR3 DNA follows: TGTGCCAGCAGTGAACAGGGACTAGCGGGGGTAGAGACCCAGTACTTC. Translating it yields CASSEQGLAGVETQYF.

This sequence joins TRBV5-4 and TRBJ2-3; D perhaps matches TRBD2 (6 bases). The CDR3 has 14 residues. Trimming pared 4 bases from V and 6 bases from J, leaving 15 bases between. Germline V gene lookup returns CDR1 SGHNT and CDR2 YYREEE (reference sequence). The CDR3 DNA follows: TGTGCCAGCAGCCGCGGGAAGGTTGTCGATACGCAGTATTTT. Translating it yields CASSRGKVVDTQYF.

The chain uses TRBV7-2 and TRBJ2-3; 8 bases are shared with TRBD2. From germline, CDR1 is SGHTA and CDR2 FQGNSA. The junction had 12 bases not matched to a gene; V was cut back by 6 bases and J by 7 bases. There are 15 residues in the CDR3. The CDR3 region has the DNA TGTGCCAGCAGTTCAAGCGGGGGACGATCCTATACGCAGTATTTT. It specifies CASSSSGGRSYTQYF.

The chain couples TRBV7-2 to TRBJ1-1, with 7 bases lining up with TRBD1. Per the germline V gene, CDR1 is SGHTA and CDR2 is FQGNSA. The CDR3 runs 14 residues. The trim removed 4 bases at V and 5 bases at J, leaving 7 bases unmatched. CDR3 DNA sequence: TGTGCCAGCAGCTCACAGGGGCTTAAAACTGAAGCTTTCTTT. It encodes CASSSQGLKTEAFF.

V gene TRBV30 combines with J gene TRBJ1-6; TRBD1 aligns across 7 bases. The CDR3 consists of 16 residues. Germline CDR1 and CDR2: GTSNPN and SVGIG (reference sequence). Unmatched junction bases numbered 7, after V lost 3 bases and J lost 2 bases. The CDR3 sequence is CAWSWDSPTYNSPLHF. In nucleotides, the CDR3 is TGTGCCTGGAGCTGGGACAGCCCCACCTATAATTCACCCCTCCACTTT.

This chain uses TRBV5-4 with TRBJ1-1; D is possibly TRBD1 (5 bases). Germline V gives CDR1 SGHNT, CDR2 YYREEE (reference sequence). V was shortened by 1 base and J by 4 bases, with 8 bases between the two germline ends. The CDR3 runs to 13 residues. CDR3 sequence (DNA): TGTGCCAGCAGCTTGACAGGTACCACTGAAGCTTTCTTT. It codes for CASSLTGTTEAFF.

This sequence joins TRBV19 and TRBJ2-7, with D hard to call. The V gene's germline CDR1 is LNHDA and CDR2 SQIVND (reference sequence). The CDR3 sequence is 12 residues long. V was cut by 5 bases and J by 3 bases, with 8 bases left in between. CDR3 in amino acids: CASSASVYEQYF. As DNA, the CDR3 is TGTGCCAGTAGTGCGTCGGTCTACGAGCAGTACTTC.

The gene calls are TRBV5-1 and TRBJ2-7; 13 nucleotides align to TRBD2. Germline loops: CDR1 SGHRS, CDR2 YFSETQ. The CDR3 is made up of 18 amino acids. Trimming took 5 bases from V and 5 from J; bases not matched to a gene: 16. CDR3 sequence (DNA): TGCGCCAGCAGTTCCGGACTAGCGGGAGTAGGTAGGGTCCACGAGCAGTACTTC. It codes for CASSSGLAGVGRVHEQYF.

J is TRBJ2-2 and V is TRBV5-6; D might be TRBD2 (5 bases). Germline V CDR1 and CDR2: SGHDT, YYEEEE. The CDR3 loop spans 16 amino acids. Trimming left V 1 base short and J 2 bases short, with 12 bases between. The CDR3 spells CASSLISGLNTGELFF. The CDR3 region has the DNA TGTGCCAGCAGCTTGATTTCAGGACTCAACACCGGGGAGCTGTTTTTT.

This chain joins TRBV7-9 and TRBJ1-2; 7 nucleotides line up with TRBD1. Germline CDR1 and CDR2: SEHNR and FQNEAQ (reference sequence). The CDR3 sequence is 14 residues long. V gave up 1 base and J gave up 4 bases; unmatched junction bases: 3. The DNA of the CDR3 is TGTGCCAGCAGCTTAGACAGGGGAAGCTATGGCTACACCTTC. Its translation is CASSLDRGSYGYTF.

This clone was seen only a few times. The chain links TRBV19 to TRBJ1-1; D not certain. This CDR3 comprises 13 residues. Trimming cost V 3 bases and J 4 bases, with 9 bases left between them. In germline, CDR1 is LNHDA, CDR2 SQIVND (reference sequence). CDR3 sequence: CASSMGRGTEAFF. For the CDR3, the DNA is TGTGCCAGTAGTATGGGCCGGGGCACTGAAGCTTTCTTT.

In this sample, this clone turned up a few times. The chain uses TRBV25-1 and TRBJ1-1; the D is unclear. V dropped 0 bases and J dropped 4 bases, with 6 bases sitting between them. The CDR3 loop spans 13 amino acids. In germline, CDR1 is MGHDK, CDR2 SYGVNS. CDR3 loop: CASSEYGVTEAFF. The CDR3 DNA sequence: TGTGCCAGCAGTGAATACGGGGTCACTGAAGCTTTCTTT.

This rearrangement joins TRBV19 to TRBJ2-7; 9 bases fit TRBD1. CDR3 length: 14 residues. Germline-derived CDR1 and CDR2 are LNHDA and SQIVND (reference sequence). The V gene end was trimmed by 5 bases and the J gene end by 1 base; junction bases not matched to a gene: 3. For the CDR3, the DNA is TGTGCCAGTAGTCCGGGGACAGGGTCCTACGAGCAGTACTTC. This encodes CASSPGTGSYEQYF.

The chain combines TRBV19 with TRBJ2-2; D is ambiguous. The length of the CDR3 is 14 residues. Trimming stripped 8 bases from V and 0 bases from J, with 10 bases between. Germline-derived CDR1 and CDR2 are LNHDA and SQIVND (reference sequence). DNA for the CDR3: TGTGCCAGTCAGATTTATTCGAACACCGGGGAGCTGTTTTTT. Protein: CASQIYSNTGELFF.

The chain employs TRBV29-1 and TRBJ1-3, with 7 positions matching TRBD1. CDR3 length: 17 amino acids. The V gene's germline CDR1 is SQVTM and CDR2 ANQGSEA. Trimming at V came to 0 bases and at J to 0 bases, leaving 8 bases not matched to a gene. This CDR3 reads CSVEDRGQALSGNTIYF. CDR3 nucleotides: TGCAGCGTTGAAGATCGTGGACAGGCCCTCTCTGGAAACACCATATATTTT.

This clone has just a few counts. The CDR3: CASSTSARPKNEQFF. CDR3 DNA sequence: TGCGCCAGCAGCACCAGCGCGCGGCCGAAGAATGAGCAGTTCTTC. J is TRBJ2-1 and V is TRBV5-1; D is uncertain. CDR1 is SGHRS, CDR2 YFSETQ, per germline. V was pared by 4 bases and J by 7 bases, with 18 bases between. The CDR3 contains 15 residues.

The rearrangement links TRBV27 to TRBJ2-2; 8 bases are shared with TRBD1. CDR3 length equals 14 residues. V was clipped by 6 bases and J by 5 bases; unmatched bases: 5. Looked up from germline, CDR1 is MNHEY and CDR2 is SMNVEV (reference sequence). The chain's CDR3 is CASRTRGRTGELFF. CDR3 nucleotide sequence: TGTGCCAGCAGAACCAGGGGGCGGACCGGGGAGCTGTTTTTT.

The rearrangement uses TRBV6-5 and TRBJ1-2; D gene ambiguous. Trimming took 7 bases from V and 7 from J, leaving 16 bases between them. The V gene's germline CDR1 is MNHEY and CDR2 SVGAGI. This CDR3 region has 13 residues. The DNA of the CDR3 is TGTGCCAGCATCGACGCTGCCGGCGGTGGCTACACCTTC. Translated, it gives CASIDAAGGGYTF.

The chain joins TRBV2 to TRBJ1-3, with a tentative D call TRBD1 (5 bases). The CDR3 is made up of 15 amino acids. Trimming cost V 4 bases and J 2 bases, with 12 bases left between them. CDR1 SNHLY and CDR2 FYNNEI come from the germline V gene. CDR3 loop: CASSASQGTGNTIYF. CDR3 DNA: TGTGCCAGCAGTGCCTCTCAGGGAACTGGAAACACCATATATTTT. Using reference TRBV2 and TRBJ1-3 for the parts outside the CDR3, the full variable domain is EPEVTQTPSHQVTQMGQEVILRCVPISNHLYFYWYRQILGQKVEFLVSFYNNEISEKSEIFDDQFSVERPDGSNFTLKIRSTKLEDSAMYFCASSASQGTGNTIYFGEGSWLTVV.

The chain combines TRBV7-8 with TRBJ2-1, with 11 bases that match TRBD2. CDR3 size: 16 residues. Germline V lookup: CDR1 SGHVS, CDR2 FQNEAQ. The V segment lost 5 bases and the J segment 6 bases; nucleotides outside the gene matches: 9. The CDR3 loop is CASSIDTSGSGNEQFF. DNA for the CDR3: TGTGCCAGCAGCATCGATACTAGCGGGAGCGGCAATGAGCAGTTCTTC.